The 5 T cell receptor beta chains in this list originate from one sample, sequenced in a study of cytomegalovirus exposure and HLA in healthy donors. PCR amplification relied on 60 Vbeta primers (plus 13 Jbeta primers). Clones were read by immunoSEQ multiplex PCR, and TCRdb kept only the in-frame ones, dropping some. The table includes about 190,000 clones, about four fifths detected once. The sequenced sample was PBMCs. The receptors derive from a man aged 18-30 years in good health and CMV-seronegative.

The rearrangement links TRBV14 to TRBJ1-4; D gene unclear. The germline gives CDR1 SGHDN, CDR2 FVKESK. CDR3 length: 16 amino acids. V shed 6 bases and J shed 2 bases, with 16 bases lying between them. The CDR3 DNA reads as TGTGCCAGCAGTGCTCCTTCGGGGTCCACTAATGAAAAACTGTTTTTT. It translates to CASSAPSGSTNEKLFF. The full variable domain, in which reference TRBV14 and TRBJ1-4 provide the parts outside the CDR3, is EAGVTQFPSHSVIEKGQTVTLRCDPISGHDNLYWYRRVMGKEIKFLLHFVKESKQDESGMPNNRFLAERTGGTYSTLKVQPAELEDSGVYFCASSAPSGSTNEKLFFGSGTQLSVL.

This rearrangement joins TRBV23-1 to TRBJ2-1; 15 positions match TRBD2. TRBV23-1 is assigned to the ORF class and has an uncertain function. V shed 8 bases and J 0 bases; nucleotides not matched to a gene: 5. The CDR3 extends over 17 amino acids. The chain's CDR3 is CASLGLAGGCSYNEQFF. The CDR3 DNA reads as TGCGCCAGCCTGGGACTAGCGGGGGGTTGCTCCTACAATGAGCAGTTCTTC.

The CDR3 region has the DNA TGTGCCAGCAGTGATAGCGTACCCTATGGCTACACCTTC. This translates into CASSDSVPYGYTF. V is TRBV6-1 and J is TRBJ1-2; D is ambiguous. The V gene's germline CDR1 is MNHNS and CDR2 SASEGT. Trimming took off 3 bases at V and 4 bases at J, with 9 bases between the two ends. CDR3 size: 13 residues.

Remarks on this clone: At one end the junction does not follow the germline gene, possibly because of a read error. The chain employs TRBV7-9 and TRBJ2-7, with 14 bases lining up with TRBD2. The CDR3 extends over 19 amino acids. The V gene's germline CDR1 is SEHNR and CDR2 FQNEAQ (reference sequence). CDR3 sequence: CSSSLAAGTSGSNSYEQYF. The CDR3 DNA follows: TGTTCCAGCAGCTTAGCCGCCGGGACTAGCGGGAGCAACTCCTACGAGCAGTACTTC. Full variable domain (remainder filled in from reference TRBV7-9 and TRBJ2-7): DTGVSQNPRHKITKRGQNVTFRCDPISEHNRLYWYRQTLGQGPEFLTYFQNEAQLEKSRLLSDRFSAERPKGSFSTLEIQRTEQGDSAMYLCSSSLAAGTSGSNSYEQYFGPGTRLTVT.

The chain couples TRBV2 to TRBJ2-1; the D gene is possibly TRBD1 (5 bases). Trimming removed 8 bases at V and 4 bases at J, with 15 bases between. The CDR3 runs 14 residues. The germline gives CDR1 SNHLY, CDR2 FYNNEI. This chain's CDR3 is CASARQRHYNEQFF. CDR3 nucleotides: TGTGCCAGCGCAAGACAGAGACATTACAATGAGCAGTTCTTC.